The source of this T cell receptor (beta chain) is a study of shared clonotypes between healthy human individuals (dated by TCRdb to 2018 to 2020). About the investigation overall: The cohort included three men and a couple of women between 18 and 49 years of age. For each donor, three plates each were used for CD4 naive and CD4 memory, two plates were used for CD8 naive, and one plate was used for CD8 memory. To estimate repertoire size and how much clonotypes are shared between individuals, the study performed deep sequencing of blood TCR repertoires from five healthy adults. Libraries were prepared and TCR repertoires were sequenced by different laboratories using diverse techniques, in order to increase sequencing depth and limit assay-specific biases. Each donor's leukapheresis produced roughly between about 0.8 and 8.9 billion PBMCs.

As concerns this clone: No cognate antigen has been identified for it. Base qualities are not at hand, and no much larger clone is one base apart.

Study-wide findings and limitations: Naive subsets generally had larger estimated clonotype richness than memory subsets did. Based on pairwise subsampling, the degree of clonotype sharing among donors was expected to be affected by sequencing depth. Compared with non-shared clonotypes, clonotypes shared by all four sorted-subset donors had higher generation probabilities. The genetic and exposure-history diversity represented was limited by the small number of donors. Across four donors, approximately 5% of naive CD4, more than 3% of naive CD8, roughly 2.3% of memory CD4, and 0.4% of memory CD8 clonotypes were shared. Sampling was limited to blood, and TCR repertoires in tissue likely differ from TCR repertoires in blood. Incomplete sequencing was indicated by rarefaction of sorted-subset datasets, despite the large sequencing depth.

TCR CDR3 regions were amplified from genomic DNA by multiplex PCR using the deep immunoSEQ assay. Extracted genomic DNA from each cell subset was spread evenly across all wells of several immunoSEQ 96-well plates, with each plate serving as a replicate. For sorted subsets, about 0.2 ug genomic DNA, equal to approximately 30,000 T cell genomes, was loaded into each replicate PCR. Purified libraries were quantified with a Qubit 3.0 fluorometer, sized on a Bioanalyzer 2100, and re-quantified with the KAPA Library Quantification kit. Every immunoSEQ 96-well plate was sequenced on a dedicated single-read 150-cycle Illumina NextSeq 550 flow cell. The authors processed their data as follows. Because the immunoSEQ output included only junctional sequences and no quality scores, the filtering could not be the same as the filtering used for full-length reads. Sequences were annotated with PyIR, a Python wrapper for IgBLAST v1.9, and V/J genes and CDR3 were assigned using IMGT germline references. Reads with weak V/J assignments (E-value above 1e-6), missing CDR3, stop codons, out-of-frame junctions, or ambiguous translated residues were removed. V3J clonotypes were defined as sequences sharing an identical inferred V gene, J gene, and CDR3 amino acid sequence. Percentage overlap between repertoires was computed as shared unique clonotypes divided by the size of the smaller repertoire. Repertoire richness was assessed with RTK rarefaction, the Chao1 estimator, and Recon v2.1 estimates of unobserved clonotypes. For all TCRbeta clonotypes obtained by the gDNA method from a handful of donors, generation probabilities were computed with OLGA. In its TCRdb copy, this immuneACCESS table keeps in-frame sequences only and misses some clones. Where compared with another copy, unresolved V genes explain less than half of these, and the others have no known cause. The V and J calls and clone size come from that table; D and trimming were worked out from the DNA. In all, the sample holds over a million clones, and approximately 98% of those were seen once. The ten largest clones capture about 0.45% of the sample.

The donors were healthy, HIV-negative adults who had no recently reported acute infections or vaccinations. Every donor was a Caucasian adult residing in Nashville, Tennessee, USA. CD4+ T cells were enriched by magnetic negative selection, after which naive cells were positively selected on CD45RA and the negative fraction was taken as the memory subset. Blood was collected by leukapheresis, and PBMCs were isolated by Ficoll-Histopaque density gradient centrifugation and then cryopreserved in liquid nitrogen vapor phase. Analytical flow cytometry was used to check the purity and quantity of every magnetically sorted T cell population. Each sorted fraction had its genomic DNA isolated and then quantified by UV absorbance on a Nanodrop 2000c. This TCR was recovered from a man aged 30-40 years in good health. The sample was naive CD4+ T cells sorted from blood. Reading the label with the study, this specimen's cell subset or site is: CD45RA+ positively selected.

The CDR3 in this case is CASSHPTGTPREQYF. The DNA sequence is TGTGCCAGCAGCCATCCGACAGGGACCCCTAGGGAGCAGTACTTC. The receptor chain draws on TRBV4-2 and TRBJ2-7, with 7 central nucleotides matching TRBD1. V is cut back by 3 bases and J by 7 bases, with 12 bases in the junction unmatched. In the germline V gene, CDR1 corresponds to LGHNA and CDR2 to YNFKEQ. The CDR3 sequence holds 15 residues, the cysteine and phenylalanine included. Only CDR3 DNA remains: 45 bases, in frame from the first base.